The entry below gives a single TCR beta chain sequence along with its context. Its antigen is as yet unknown. MiXCR was run by TCRdb on the RT-PCR reads, yielding one entry per CDR3 protein. The data contain about 700,000 distinct CDR3 sequences, 14% of them singletons. V lost 2 bases to trimming and J lost 6 bases; unmatched junction nucleotides: 9. Germline CDR1 reads MGHRA; CDR2 reads YSYEKL. This CDR3 is built from 16 residues. The data belong to a study of response to subunit inactivated influenza vaccine. Study outcomes and limitations: Authors suggested each seasonal flu vaccination may recruit only limited numbers of new T cells.

The TCR originated in a middle-aged man who received an inactivated influenza vaccine. V and J are TRBV4-1 and TRBJ2-2; 7 nucleotides align to TRBD1. Sample: PBMCs from blood, taken 14 to 15 days before vaccination. CDR3 nucleotides: TGCGCCAGCAGCCAACCCTTAAGAGGGGGCTCCGGGGAGCTGTTTTTT. Protein sequence: CASSQPLRGGSGELFF.